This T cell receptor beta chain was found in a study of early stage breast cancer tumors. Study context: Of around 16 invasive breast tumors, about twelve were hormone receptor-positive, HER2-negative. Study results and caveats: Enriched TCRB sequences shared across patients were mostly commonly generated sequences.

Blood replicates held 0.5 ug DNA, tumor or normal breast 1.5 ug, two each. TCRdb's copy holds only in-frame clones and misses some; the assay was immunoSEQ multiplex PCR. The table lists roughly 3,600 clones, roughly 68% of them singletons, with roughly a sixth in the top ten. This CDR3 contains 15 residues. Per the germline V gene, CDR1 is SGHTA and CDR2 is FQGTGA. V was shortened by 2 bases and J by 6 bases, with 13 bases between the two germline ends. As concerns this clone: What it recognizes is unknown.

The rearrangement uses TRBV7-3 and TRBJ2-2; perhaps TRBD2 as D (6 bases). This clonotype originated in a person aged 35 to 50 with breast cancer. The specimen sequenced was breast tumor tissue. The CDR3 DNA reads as TGTGCCAGCAGCTTATCCGGGACTGAAGCCGGGGAGCTGTTTTTT. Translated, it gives CASSLSGTEAGELFF. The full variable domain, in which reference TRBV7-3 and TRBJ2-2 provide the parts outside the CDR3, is GAGVSQTPSNKVTEKGKYVELRCDPISGHTALYWYRQSLGQGPEFLIYFQGTGAADDSGLPNDRFFAVRPEGSVSTLKIQRTERGDSAVYLCASSLSGTEAGELFFGEGSRLTVL.